This T cell receptor beta chain is from a study of tumor-infiltrating lymphocytes in primary liver carcinoma (dated by TCRdb to about 2017). About the full investigation: Five patients with histopathologically diagnosed primary liver carcinoma underwent surgical resection in China between November 2015 and March 2016. The five patients had tumors of stage T1-T3 N0M0, with maximum diameters ranging from roughly 4.2 to 10 cm. A total of 35 or so specimens from 5 patients underwent TCRbeta repertoire sequencing, comprising 25 tumor regions, 5 adjacent noncancerous liver tissues and 5 peripheral blood samples. Repertoires from technical replicates were highly reproducible, with mean shared-clone rates approximately 0.92 and correlation coefficients above 0.95. Hepatocellular carcinoma (four) or combined HCC and intrahepatic cholangiocarcinoma (one) was present in the five patients, who were three men and two women aged 30 to 69 years. Each sample produced about 3.5 to 8 million productive TCRbeta reads, and read depth showed no significant difference between tissue types. TCRbeta repertoire sequencing, expression microarrays and whole-exome sequencing were combined in the study across five regions of each liver tumor, with adjacent normal tissue and blood also included.

TCRbeta-specific cDNA was reverse-transcribed from approximately 0.5 ug total RNA using a constant-region primer and ProtoScript II reverse transcriptase. TCRbeta libraries were built with three nested multiplex PCR rounds, a slightly modified ARM-PCR procedure. Each of the first two PCR rounds ran for about 10 cycles using multiplex TRBV1-TRBV30 forward primers together with a Cbeta reverse primer. Sample barcodes and Illumina adapters were added in a final 25-cycle PCR with Deep VentR polymerase. Before sequencing, amplicons between 200 and 500 bp were purified from gel using a QIAquick gel extraction kit. An Illumina HiSeq 2500 was used to sequence the TCRbeta amplicons, generating 250-bp paired-end reads. Per the source publication's procedure: Quality trimming of reads was performed with Trimmomatic v0.33, and paired reads were merged with FLASH v1.2.11 so that full CDR3 sequences could be recovered. V, D and J germline segments were assigned to the rearranged TCRbeta sequences by MiGEC v1.2.1b. Clonotype statistics, along with Shannon-Wiener diversity indices, were calculated using VDJtools v1.0.0. To reduce sampling bias, subsequent analyses other than the diversity analysis used only the 250 most abundant clonotypes in each sample. In TCRdb, the public reads were trimmed at Q25 with fastp and aligned with MiXCR, with productive beta chains retained. Merged by CDR3 protein, the rows form single entries marked with the most common genes and DNA. TCRdb assigned the V and J calls; the authors' analysis was not used. The sample profile shows 300,000 to 400,000 distinct CDR3 sequences; about two thirds of them were found once. The ten most abundant clones make up about 6.3% of the sample.

Here is what the overall study found, with its caveats: A significantly larger repertoire fraction was made up by the top 250 clones in tumors than in blood (p = 0.039). Repertoire overlap was higher between tumor regions (mean roughly 35%) than tumor-adjacent (17%) or tumor-blood (about 14%) pairs, consistent with antigen-driven expansion. Because sequencing covered only the TCR beta chain and unpaired alpha chains were not captured, true repertoire diversity is likely underestimated. Because the samples were bulk and unsorted, CD4+ and CD8+ T cell repertoires could not be compared. Only 4 or 5 patients were included in the study, and the authors note that the findings should be validated in a larger study.

Regarding this clonotype: The antigen it recognizes is unknown. An end of the junction does not agree with germline; a read error may underlie this.

From a lookup of the germline V gene, CDR1 and CDR2 are SQVTM and ANQGSEA. The CDR3 measures 15 amino acids from cysteine to phenylalanine. The retained sequence is limited to the CDR3, 45 bases, with the frame set at the first base. Blood RNA was extracted from unsorted whole blood with TRIzol reagent; germline DNA came from the DNeasy Blood & Tissue kit. Patients had chronic HBV infection and were treatment-naive at sampling. Approximately 3.8 milliliters of peripheral blood were collected into K2EDTA tubes before surgery. Input material: peripheral blood. The V gene is TRBV29-1 and the J gene is TRBJ2-2, with 9 bases matching TRBD2. This receptor was taken from a man aged 40-55 years with primary liver carcinoma and hepatitis B virus infection. The CDR3 amino acid sequence is: CSVSTSGANIGELFF. The base sequence is TGCAGCGTTTCGACTAGCGGAGCGAACATCGGGGAGCTGTTCTTT.